This T cell receptor (beta chain) was profiled in a study of CD8 T cells in ankylosing spondylitis. Study-wide findings and caveats: In peripheral blood, disease-linked CD8+ clones occurred at relatively low frequencies. Researchers reportedly found disease-linked clones significantly enriched in matched ankylosing spondylitis synovial fluid. There were earlier reports of some motif variants in reactive arthritis synovial fluid and blood. A TCR beta motif made of several highly homologous variants seemed typical of ankylosing spondylitis blood.

Germline assignment: CDR1 DFQATT and CDR2 SNEGSKA (reference sequence). This CDR3 contains 14 residues. V lost 6 bases, J lost 5 bases, and 17 bases lay in between. TCR beta libraries were made by quantitative 5'-RACE with molecular barcodes. TCRdb re-called the 5' RACE reads with MiXCR, one entry per CDR3 protein. The repertoire holds roughly 700,000 distinct CDR3 sequences, roughly 19% seen once, with over 15% in the top ten. This clonotype was observed a handful of times. Its antigen is undetermined. This clonotype originated in a male donor with ankylosing spondylitis. The chain is built from TRBV20-1 and TRBJ1-5, with D maybe TRBD1 (6 bases). Sequencing used blood, either unsorted or a sorted T cell fraction (not recorded which). The CDR3 DNA reads as TGCAGTGCCCGGCGGGGGGCTGGCGATCAGCCCCAGCATTTT. Amino acids: CSARRGAGDQPQHF.